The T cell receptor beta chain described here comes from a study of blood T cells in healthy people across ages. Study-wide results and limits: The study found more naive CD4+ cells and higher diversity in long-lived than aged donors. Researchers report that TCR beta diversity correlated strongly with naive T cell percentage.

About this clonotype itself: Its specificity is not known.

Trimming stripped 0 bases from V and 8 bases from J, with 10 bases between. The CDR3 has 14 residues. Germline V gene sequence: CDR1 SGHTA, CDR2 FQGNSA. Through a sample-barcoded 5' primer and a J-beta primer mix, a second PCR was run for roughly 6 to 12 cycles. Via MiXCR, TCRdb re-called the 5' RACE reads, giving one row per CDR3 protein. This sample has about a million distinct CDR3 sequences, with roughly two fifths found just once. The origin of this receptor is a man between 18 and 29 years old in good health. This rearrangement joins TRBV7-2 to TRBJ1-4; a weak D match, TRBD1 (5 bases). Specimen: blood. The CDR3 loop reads CASSLAVRGEKLFF. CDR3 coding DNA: TGTGCCAGCAGCTTAGCGGTTCGGGGGGAAAAACTGTTTTTT.